These 6 T cell receptor beta chains originate from one sample sequenced in a study of cytomegalovirus exposure and HLA in healthy donors. The PCR used 60 Vbeta and 13 Jbeta primers. Measured with immunoSEQ multiplex PCR; TCRdb has only the in-frame clones, and not every one. This table holds some 160,000 clones, approximately 78% found once. The sample was PBMCs. Receptors were obtained from a male donor in good health and CMV-seronegative.

The J gene is TRBJ2-7, the V gene TRBV15; TRBD2 agrees at 7 bases. Germline CDR1 is LNHNV and CDR2 is YYDKDF (reference sequence). CDR3 size: 15 residues. J lost 5 bases, V lost 2 bases, and 9 bases had no gene match. The CDR3 protein is CATSRSNVGTNEQYF. The CDR3 DNA is TGTGCCACCAGCAGATCTAACGTGGGGACTAACGAGCAGTACTTC. The variable domain in full, completed from reference TRBV15 and TRBJ2-7, reads DAMVIQNPRYQVTQFGKPVTLSCSQTLNHNVMYWYQQKSSQAPKLLFHYYDKDFNNEADTPDNFQSRRPNTSFCFLDIRSPGLGDTAMYLCATSRSNVGTNEQYFGPGTRLTVT.

This clone came up once. The V and J genes are TRBV27 and TRBJ2-5, with D possibly TRBD1 on 7 matching bases. TRBJ2-7 explains the end of the DNA better; the J call may be wrong. CDR1 and CDR2 (germline): MNHEY, SMNVEV (reference sequence). The CDR3 covers 15 residues. The CDR3, as DNA: TGTGCCGCCCGGAGGGGGCGTTCAAGCTCCTACGAGCAGTACTTC. Amino acids: CAARRGRSSSYEQYF.

V gene TRBV29-1 combines with J gene TRBJ1-1; possible D gene TRBD1, 6 bases. Germline-derived CDR1 and CDR2 are SQVTM and ANQGSEA. Trimming removed 6 bases at V and 2 bases at J, with 13 bases between. The CDR3 runs to 13 residues. CDR3 nucleotide sequence: TGCAGCGTAACGACAGGCGGCAACACTGAAGCTTTCTTT. Protein: CSVTTGGNTEAFF.

The chain employs TRBV30 and TRBJ2-1, with 12 bases fitting TRBD2. Germline CDR1 reads GTSNPN; CDR2 reads SVGIG (reference sequence). V lost 1 base and J lost 2; bases outside the gene matches: 6. This CDR3 is 17 amino acids long. CDR3 in amino acids: CAWSGGTSGRTYNEQFF. CDR3 nucleotides: TGTGCCTGGAGTGGAGGGACTAGCGGGCGCACCTACAATGAGCAGTTCTTC.

This chain connects TRBV29-1 to TRBJ2-3, with D perhaps matching TRBD1 (5 bases). Germline V gene sequence: CDR1 SQVTM, CDR2 ANQGSEA. This CDR3 is built from 13 residues. Trimming removed 1 base at V and 7 bases at J, with 12 bases between. The CDR3 sequence: CSVEGPGLNTQYF. In nucleotides, the CDR3 is TGCAGCGTTGAAGGGCCAGGGCTTAATACGCAGTATTTT.

V is TRBV19 and J is TRBJ2-5, with 9 bases lining up with TRBD1. V lost 5 bases, J lost 5 bases, and 6 bases stayed unmatched. CDR1 is LNHDA and CDR2 is SQIVND in the germline V gene (reference sequence). This CDR3 contains 14 residues. CDR3 nucleotides: TGTGCCAGTAGTCCGGGACAGGGAGTGGAGACCCAGTACTTC. It translates to CASSPGQGVETQYF.